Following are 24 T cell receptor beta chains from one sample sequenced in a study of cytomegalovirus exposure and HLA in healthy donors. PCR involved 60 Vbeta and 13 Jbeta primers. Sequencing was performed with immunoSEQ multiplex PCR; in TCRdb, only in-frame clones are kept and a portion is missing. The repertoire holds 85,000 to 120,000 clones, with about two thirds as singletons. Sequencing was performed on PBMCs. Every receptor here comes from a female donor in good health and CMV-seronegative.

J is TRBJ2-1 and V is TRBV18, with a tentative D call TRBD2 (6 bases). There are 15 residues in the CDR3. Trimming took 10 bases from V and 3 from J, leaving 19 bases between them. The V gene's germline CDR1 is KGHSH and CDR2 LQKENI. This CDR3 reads CAKSYTGRHYNEQFF. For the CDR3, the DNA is TGTGCCAAATCTTATACCGGGAGACACTACAATGAGCAGTTCTTC.

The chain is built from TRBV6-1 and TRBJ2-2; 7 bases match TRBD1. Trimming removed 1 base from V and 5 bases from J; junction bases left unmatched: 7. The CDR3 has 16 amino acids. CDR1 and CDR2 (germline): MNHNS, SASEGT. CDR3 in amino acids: CASSEVRGLGTGELFF. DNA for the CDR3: TGTGCCAGCAGTGAAGTGAGGGGGCTGGGGACCGGGGAGCTGTTTTTT.

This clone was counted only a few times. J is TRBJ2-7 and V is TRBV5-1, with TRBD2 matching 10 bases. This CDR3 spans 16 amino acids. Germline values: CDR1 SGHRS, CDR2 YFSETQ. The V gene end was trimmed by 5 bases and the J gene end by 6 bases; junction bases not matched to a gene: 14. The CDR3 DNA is TGCGCCAGCAGATTGATGGTCCTAGCGGGAGACTCCGAGCAGTACTTC. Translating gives CASRLMVLAGDSEQYF.

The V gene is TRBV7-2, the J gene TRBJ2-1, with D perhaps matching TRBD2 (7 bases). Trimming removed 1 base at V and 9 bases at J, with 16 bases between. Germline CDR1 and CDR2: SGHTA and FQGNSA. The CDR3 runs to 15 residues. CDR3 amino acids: CASSLEGGPRSEQFF. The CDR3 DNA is TGTGCCAGCAGCTTAGAGGGGGGGCCCCGGAGTGAGCAGTTCTTC. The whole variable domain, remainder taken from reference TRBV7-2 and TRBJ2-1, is GAGVSQSPSNKVTEKGKDVELRCDPISGHTALYWYRQSLGQGLEFLIYFQGNSAPDKSGLPSDRFSAERTGGSVSTLTIQRTQQEDSAVYLCASSLEGGPRSEQFFGPGTRLTVL.

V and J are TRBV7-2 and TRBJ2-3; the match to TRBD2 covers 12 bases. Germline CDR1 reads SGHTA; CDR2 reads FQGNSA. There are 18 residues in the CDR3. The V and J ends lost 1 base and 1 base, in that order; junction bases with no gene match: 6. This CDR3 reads CASSLVRLAGVGTDTQYF. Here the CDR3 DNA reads TGTGCCAGCAGCTTAGTGAGACTAGCGGGAGTCGGCACAGATACGCAGTATTTT.

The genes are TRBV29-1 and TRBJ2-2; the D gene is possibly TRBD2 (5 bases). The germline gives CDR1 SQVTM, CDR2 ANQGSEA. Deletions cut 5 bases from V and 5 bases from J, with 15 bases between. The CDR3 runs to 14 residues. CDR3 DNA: TGCAGCGTTTCTGTCTCACGGGATACCGGGGAGCTGTTTTTT. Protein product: CSVSVSRDTGELFF.

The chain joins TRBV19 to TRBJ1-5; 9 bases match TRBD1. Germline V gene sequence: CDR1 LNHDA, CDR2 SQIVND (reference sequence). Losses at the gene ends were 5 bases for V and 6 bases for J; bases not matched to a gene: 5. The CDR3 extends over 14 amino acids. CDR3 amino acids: CASSLTGGVQPQHF. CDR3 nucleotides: TGTGCCAGTAGTCTCACAGGGGGCGTTCAGCCCCAGCATTTT.

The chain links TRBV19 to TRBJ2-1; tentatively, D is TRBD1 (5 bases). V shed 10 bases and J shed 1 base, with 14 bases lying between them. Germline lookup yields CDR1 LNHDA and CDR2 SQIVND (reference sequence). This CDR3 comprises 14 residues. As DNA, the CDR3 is TGTGCCAATCCAGGGTTATCATCCTACAATGAGCAGTTCTTC. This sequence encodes CANPGLSSYNEQFF. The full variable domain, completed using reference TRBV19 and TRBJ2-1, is DGGITQSPKYLFRKEGQNVTLSCEQNLNHDAMYWYRQDPGQGLRLIYYSQIVNDFQKGDIAEGYSVSREKKESFPLTVTSAQKNPTAFYLCANPGLSSYNEQFFGPGTRLTVL.

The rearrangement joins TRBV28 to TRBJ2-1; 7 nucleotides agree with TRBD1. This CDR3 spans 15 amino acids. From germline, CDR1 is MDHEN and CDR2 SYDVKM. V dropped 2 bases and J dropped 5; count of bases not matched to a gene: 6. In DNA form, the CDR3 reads TGTGCCAGCAGTTTAAGGGACAGATTCCACAATGAGCAGTTCTTC. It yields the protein CASSLRDRFHNEQFF.

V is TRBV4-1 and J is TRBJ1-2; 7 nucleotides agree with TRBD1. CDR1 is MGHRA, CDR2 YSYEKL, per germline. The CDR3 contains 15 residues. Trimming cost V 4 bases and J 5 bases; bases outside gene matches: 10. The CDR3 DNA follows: TGCGCCAGCAGCCTCACGACAGGGTCGTCATATGGCTACACCTTC. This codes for CASSLTTGSSYGYTF.

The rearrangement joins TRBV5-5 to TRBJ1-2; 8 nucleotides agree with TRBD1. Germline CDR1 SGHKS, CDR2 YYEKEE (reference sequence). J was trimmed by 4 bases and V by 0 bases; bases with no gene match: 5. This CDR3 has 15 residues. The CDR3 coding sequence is TGTGCCAGCAGCTTGGCGCCAGGGGGCAGCTATGGCTACACCTTC. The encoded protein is CASSLAPGGSYGYTF.

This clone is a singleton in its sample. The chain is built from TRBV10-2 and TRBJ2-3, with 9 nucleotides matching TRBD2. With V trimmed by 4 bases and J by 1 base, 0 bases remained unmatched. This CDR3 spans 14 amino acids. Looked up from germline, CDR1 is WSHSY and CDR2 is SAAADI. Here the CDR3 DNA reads TGCGCCAGCAGTGGGACTAGCGGCACAGATACGCAGTATTTT. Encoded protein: CASSGTSGTDTQYF.

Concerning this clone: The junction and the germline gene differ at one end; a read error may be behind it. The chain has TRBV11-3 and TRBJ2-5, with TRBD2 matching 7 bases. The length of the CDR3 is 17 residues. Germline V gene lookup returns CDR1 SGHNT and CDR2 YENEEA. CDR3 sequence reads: CASSLDPPSGAKETQYF. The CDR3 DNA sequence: TGTGCCAGCAGCCTAGATCCCCCTAGCGGAGCCAAGGAGACCCAGTACTTC.

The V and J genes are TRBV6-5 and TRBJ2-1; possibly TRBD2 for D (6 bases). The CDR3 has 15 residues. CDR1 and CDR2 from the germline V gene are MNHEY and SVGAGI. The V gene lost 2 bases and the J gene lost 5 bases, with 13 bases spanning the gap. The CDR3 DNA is TGTGCCAGCAGTTACGGTAGGAGGGCCCACAATGAGCAGTTCTTC. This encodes CASSYGRRAHNEQFF.

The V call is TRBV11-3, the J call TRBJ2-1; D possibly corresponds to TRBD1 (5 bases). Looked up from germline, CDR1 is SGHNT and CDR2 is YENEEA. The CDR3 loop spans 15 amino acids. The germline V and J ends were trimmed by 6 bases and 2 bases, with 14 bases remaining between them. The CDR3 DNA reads TGTGCCAGCAGTCGCAAGGGGAACACCTACAATGAGCAGTTCTTC. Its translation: CASSRKGNTYNEQFF. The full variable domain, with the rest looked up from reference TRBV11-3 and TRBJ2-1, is EAGVVQSPRYKIIEKKQPVAFWCNPISGHNTLYWYLQNLGQGPELLIRYENEEAVDDSQLPKDRFSAERLKGVDSTLKIQPAELGDSAVYLCASSRKGNTYNEQFFGPGTRLTVL.

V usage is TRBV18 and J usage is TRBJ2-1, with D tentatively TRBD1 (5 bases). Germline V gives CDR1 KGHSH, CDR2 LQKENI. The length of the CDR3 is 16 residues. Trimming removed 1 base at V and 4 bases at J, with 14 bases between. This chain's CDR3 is CASSPLGAGTYNEQFF. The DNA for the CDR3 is TGTGCCAGCTCACCACTTGGGGCAGGCACATACAATGAGCAGTTCTTC.

Written as DNA, the CDR3 is TGTGCCAGCAGTACGCAGGGTTTCGCCAAAAACATTCAGTACTTC. This gives the protein CASSTQGFAKNIQYF. The chain combines TRBV27 with TRBJ2-4, with D possibly TRBD1 on 5 matching bases. Trimming took 5 bases from V and 1 from J, leaving 12 bases between them. CDR1 is MNHEY and CDR2 is SMNVEV in the germline V gene (reference sequence). The CDR3 totals 15 residues.

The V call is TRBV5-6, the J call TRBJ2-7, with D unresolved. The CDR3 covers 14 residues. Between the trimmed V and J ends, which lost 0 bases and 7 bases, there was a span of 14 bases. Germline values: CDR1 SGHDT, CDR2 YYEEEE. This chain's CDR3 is CASSLGPGSPEQYF. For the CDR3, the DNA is TGTGCCAGCAGCTTGGGTCCGGGTTCCCCTGAGCAGTACTTC.

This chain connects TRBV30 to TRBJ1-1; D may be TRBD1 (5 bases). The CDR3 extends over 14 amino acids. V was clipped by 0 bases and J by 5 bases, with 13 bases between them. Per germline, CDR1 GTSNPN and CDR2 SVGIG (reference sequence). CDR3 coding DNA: TGTGCCTGGAGTGTTGGGACTCGGTATACTGAAGCTTTCTTT. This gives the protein CAWSVGTRYTEAFF.

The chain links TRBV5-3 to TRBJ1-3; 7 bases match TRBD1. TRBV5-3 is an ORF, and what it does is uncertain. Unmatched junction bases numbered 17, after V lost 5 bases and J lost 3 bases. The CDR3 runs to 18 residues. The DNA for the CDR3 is TGTGCCAGAAGAAAAAGGGGCCTTCAGGGGGACAGTGGAAACACCATATATTTT. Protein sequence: CARRKRGLQGDSGNTIYF.

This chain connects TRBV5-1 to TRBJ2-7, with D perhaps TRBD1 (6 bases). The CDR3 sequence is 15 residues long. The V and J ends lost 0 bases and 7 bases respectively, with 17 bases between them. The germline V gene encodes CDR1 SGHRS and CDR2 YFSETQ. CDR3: CASSLGRQDTEEQYF. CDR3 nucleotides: TGCGCCAGCAGCTTGGGCCGACAGGACACCGAGGAGCAGTACTTC.

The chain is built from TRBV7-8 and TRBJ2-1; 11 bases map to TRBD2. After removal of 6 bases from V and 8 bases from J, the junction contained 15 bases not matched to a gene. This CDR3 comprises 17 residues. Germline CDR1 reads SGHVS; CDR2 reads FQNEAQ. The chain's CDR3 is CASRFGLAGGRADEQFF. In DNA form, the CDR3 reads TGTGCCAGCAGGTTTGGGCTAGCGGGAGGTCGGGCGGATGAGCAGTTCTTC.

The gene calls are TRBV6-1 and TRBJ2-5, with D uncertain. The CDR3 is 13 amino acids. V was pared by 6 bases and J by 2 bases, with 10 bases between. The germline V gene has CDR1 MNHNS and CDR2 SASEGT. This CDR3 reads CASSPRLQETQYF. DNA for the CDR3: TGTGCCAGCAGCCCCAGACTGCAAGAGACCCAGTACTTC.

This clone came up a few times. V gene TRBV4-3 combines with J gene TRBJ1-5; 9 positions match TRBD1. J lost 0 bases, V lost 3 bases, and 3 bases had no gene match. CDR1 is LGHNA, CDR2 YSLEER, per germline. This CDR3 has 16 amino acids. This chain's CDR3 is CASSQRTGDSNQPQHF. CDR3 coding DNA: TGCGCCAGCAGCCAGCGGACAGGGGATAGCAATCAGCCCCAGCATTTT.